The 9 T cell receptor beta chains reported below all come from one sample, sequenced in a study of blood T cells in healthy people across ages. A second roughly 7 to 12 cycle PCR used barcoded and J-beta primers. TCRdb ran MiXCR on the 5' RACE reads and lists one entry per CDR3 protein. Of fewer than 950,000 distinct CDR3 sequences in the sample, about 53% are singletons; the top ten hold about two fifths. The sequenced material came from blood. These receptors all come from a man aged 80 or over in good health.

This clonotype was counted only a few times. The chain has TRBV20-1 and TRBJ2-7; 14 bases agree with TRBD2. The CDR3 length is 18 residues. After removal of 1 base from V and 0 bases from J, the junction contained 8 bases not matched to a gene. CDR1 is DFQATT and CDR2 is SNEGSKA in the germline V gene (reference sequence). In DNA form, the CDR3 reads TGCAGTGCTAGAGCGACTAGCGGGAGGGCCTACAACTCCTACGAGCAGTACTTC. Translated: CSARATSGRAYNSYEQYF.

With respect to this clonotype: A junction boundary mismatches the germline segment, possibly from a read error. The chain joins TRBV12-3 or TRBV12-4 to TRBJ2-7, with D unclear. This CDR3 spans 14 amino acids. The CDR3 DNA sequence: TGTGCCAGCAGTTTGAAGGGTTCGGCTACCGAGCGGTACTTC. It encodes CASSLKGSATERYF.

The chain carries TRBV7-2 and TRBJ2-5; a weak D match, TRBD1 (6 bases). The length of the CDR3 is 14 residues. Trimming cost V 5 bases and J 2 bases, with 12 bases left between them. The germline V gene has CDR1 SGHTA and CDR2 FQGNSA. The CDR3 DNA reads as TGTGCCAGCAGCGAAGGGGGACGGCAAGAGACCCAGTACTTC. Translation gives CASSEGGRQETQYF.

The chain joins TRBV7-3 to TRBJ2-3; no clear D gene. Germline lookup yields CDR1 SGHTA and CDR2 FQGTGA. Trimming cost V 2 bases and J 2 bases, with 8 bases left between them. CDR3 length: 14 residues. CDR3 nucleotide sequence: TGTGCCAGCAGCTTAGGCCTGATCACAGATACGCAGTATTTT. This translates into CASSLGLITDTQYF.

J is TRBJ2-1 and V is TRBV7-9; 11 nucleotides align to TRBD2. The CDR3 extends over 15 amino acids. Germline V CDR1 and CDR2: SEHNR, FQNEAQ (reference sequence). Trimming cost V 5 bases and J 8 bases; bases outside gene matches: 8. CDR3 DNA: TGTGCCAGCAGCCCAGGCGCTAGCGGGAGGCATGAGCAGTTCTTC. It is translated as CASSPGASGRHEQFF.

With regard to this clonotype: One junction end does not reproduce the germline sequence, and a read error may be involved. The rearrangement joins TRBV19 to TRBJ2-4, with TRBD1 as a possible D gene (5 bases). The CDR3 covers 8 residues. Germline V gene sequence: CDR1 LNHDA, CDR2 SQIVND (reference sequence). CDR3 sequence reads: CASSKTDF. The CDR3 DNA follows: TGTGCCAGTAGTAAGACAGACTTC.

Only a few counts were recorded for this clonotype. This sequence joins TRBV29-1 and TRBJ2-1, with D uncertain. Germline-derived CDR1 and CDR2 are SQVTM and ANQGSEA. The CDR3 is made up of 13 amino acids. V lost 5 bases and J 0 bases, leaving 8 bases between the germline ends. The CDR3 region is CSVWANSYNEQFF. The CDR3 DNA reads as TGCAGCGTTTGGGCCAACTCCTACAATGAGCAGTTCTTC.

The chain recombines TRBV6-6 with TRBJ2-7; 8 bases map to TRBD1. The CDR3 consists of 15 residues. After removal of 6 bases from V and 6 bases from J, the junction contained 13 bases not matched to a gene. Germline CDR1 and CDR2: MNHNY and SVGAGI (reference sequence). CDR3 protein: CASRDGTGRASEQYF. For the CDR3, the DNA is TGTGCCAGCAGAGACGGGACAGGCAGAGCTTCCGAGCAGTACTTC.

The CDR3, as DNA: TGCGCCAGCAGCTCGGAATCTCGGGGCTACACCTTC. As protein: CASSSESRGYTF. The V call is TRBV5-1, the J call TRBJ1-2; D uncertain. There are 12 residues in the CDR3. Germline V gene sequence: CDR1 SGHRS, CDR2 YFSETQ. Trimming took off 3 bases at V and 8 bases at J, with 11 bases between the two ends.